These T cell receptor beta chains were read from a single sample in a study of post-analysis software for immune sequencing data. MiXCR was run by TCRdb on the PCR reads, yielding one entry per CDR3 protein. Of about 400,000 distinct CDR3 sequences listed, roughly 36% were seen once; the top ten hold around 15%. Sequenced input: blood. All receptors come from a girl between 5 and 17 years old with multiple sclerosis. Both conserved end residues are part of each CDR3.

j_gene	v_gene	CDR3aa
TRBJ2-1	TRBV6-1	CASRRAGAHYNEQFF
TRBJ2-5	TRBV20-1	CSARPRDRGVQETQYF
TRBJ1-2	TRBV12-3/TRBV12-4	CASSFGGGYTF
TRBJ2-5	TRBV25-1	CASSLPGNQETQYF
TRBJ1-2	TRBV4-3	CASSQDGQGTTYGYTF
TRBJ2-3	TRBV29-1	CSVKARDRGVRDTQYF
TRBJ2-3	TRBV10-3	CAIISGSGTDTQYF
TRBJ1-5	TRBV6-5	CASRRGGNVEQPQHF
TRBJ2-3	TRBV7-9	CASAPSGGYADTQYF
TRBJ1-1	TRBV7-2	CASSFNRQGGAFF
TRBJ1-2	TRBV29-1	CSAAEPHYGYTF
TRBJ1-5	TRBV3-1	CASSQDIGNQPQHF
TRBJ1-2	TRBV20-1	CSARDNYGYTF
TRBJ2-1	TRBV20-1	CSAISGHEQFF
TRBJ1-1	TRBV12-5	CASGLAGVLGTANTEAFF
TRBJ2-5	TRBV20-1	CSPRSGGETQYF
TRBJ1-2	TRBV10-3	CAISVAHSPGYGYTF
TRBJ2-5	TRBV11-2	CASSQEDNQETQYF
TRBJ2-5	TRBV30	CAWSVIGETQYF
-	TRBV12-3/TRBV12-4	CASRLGEWEYEQYF
TRBJ2-1	TRBV2	CASRGGSYNEQFF
TRBJ2-5	TRBV2	CASGDPGEQYF
TRBJ2-3	TRBV7-9	CASSPLMGDTDTQYF